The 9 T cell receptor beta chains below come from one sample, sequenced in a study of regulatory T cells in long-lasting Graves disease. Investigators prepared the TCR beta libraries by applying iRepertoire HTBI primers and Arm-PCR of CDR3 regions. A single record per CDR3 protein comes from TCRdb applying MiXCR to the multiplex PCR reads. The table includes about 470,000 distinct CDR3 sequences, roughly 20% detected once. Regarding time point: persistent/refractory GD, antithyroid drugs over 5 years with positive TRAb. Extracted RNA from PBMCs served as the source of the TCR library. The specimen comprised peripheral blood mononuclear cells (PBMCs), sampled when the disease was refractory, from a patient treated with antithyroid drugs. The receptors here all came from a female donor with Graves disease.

DNA of the CDR3: TGCGCCAGCAGCCCGGGGACAGGGCTGCAAGAGACCCAGTACTTC. Residues: CASSPGTGLQETQYF. The rearrangement uses TRBV4-1 and TRBJ2-5; TRBD1 aligns across 9 bases. Germline V CDR1 and CDR2: MGHRA, YSYEKL. The CDR3 has 15 residues. Trimming took 4 bases from V and 2 from J; bases not matched to a gene: 5.

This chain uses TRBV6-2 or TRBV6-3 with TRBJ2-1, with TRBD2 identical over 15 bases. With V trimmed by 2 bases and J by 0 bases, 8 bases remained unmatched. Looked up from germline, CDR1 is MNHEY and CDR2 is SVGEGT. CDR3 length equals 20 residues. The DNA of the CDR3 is TGTGCCAGCAGTTACCTCCGGACTAGCGGGAGGGCGAGCTCCTACAATGAGCAGTTCTTC. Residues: CASSYLRTSGRASSYNEQFF.

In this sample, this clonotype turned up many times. The CDR3 spells CASSLPPETNGNQPQHF. In DNA form, the CDR3 reads TGTGCCAGCAGCTTACCCCCGGAGACTAACGGCAATCAGCCCCAGCATTTT. The rearrangement links TRBV7-3 to TRBJ1-5; D not resolved. Germline V gene lookup returns CDR1 SGHTA and CDR2 FQGTGA. The CDR3 loop spans 17 amino acids. V gave up 2 bases and J gave up 2 bases, with 16 bases separating them.

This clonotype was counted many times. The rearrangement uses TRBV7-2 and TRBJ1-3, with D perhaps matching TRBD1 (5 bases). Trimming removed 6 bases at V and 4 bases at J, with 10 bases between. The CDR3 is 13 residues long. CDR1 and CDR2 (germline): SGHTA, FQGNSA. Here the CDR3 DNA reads TGTGCCAGCAGTCAGGGTTCCGGAAACACCATATATTTT. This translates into CASSQGSGNTIYF.

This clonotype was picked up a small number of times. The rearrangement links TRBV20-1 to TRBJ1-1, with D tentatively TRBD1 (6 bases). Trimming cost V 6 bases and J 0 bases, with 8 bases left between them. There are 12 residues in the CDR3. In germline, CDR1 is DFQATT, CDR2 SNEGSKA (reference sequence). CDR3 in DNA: TGCAGTGCAGGGGGTATGAACACTGAAGCTTTCTTT. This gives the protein CSAGGMNTEAFF.

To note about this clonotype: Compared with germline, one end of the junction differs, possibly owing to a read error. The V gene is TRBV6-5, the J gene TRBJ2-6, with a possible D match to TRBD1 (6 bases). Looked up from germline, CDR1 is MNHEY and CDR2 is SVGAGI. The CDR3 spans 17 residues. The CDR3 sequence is CASSSGDGAIGANALTF. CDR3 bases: TGTGCCAGCAGTTCAGGGGATGGGGCGATTGGGGCCAACGCCCTGACTTTC.

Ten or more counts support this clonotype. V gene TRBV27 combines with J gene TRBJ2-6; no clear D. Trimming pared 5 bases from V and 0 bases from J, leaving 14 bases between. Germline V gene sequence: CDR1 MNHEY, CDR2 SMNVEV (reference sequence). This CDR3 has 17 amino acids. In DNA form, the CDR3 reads TGTGCCAGCAGTCCCTCGGAGTGTTGCTCTGGGGCCAACGTCCTGACTTTC. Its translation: CASSPSECCSGANVLTF. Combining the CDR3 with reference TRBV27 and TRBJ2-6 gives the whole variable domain EAQVTQNPRYLITVTGKKLTVTCSQNMNHEYMSWYRQDPGLGLRQIYYSMNVEVTDKGDVPEGYKVSRKEKRNFPLILESPSPNQTSLYFCASSPSECCSGANVLTFGAGSRLTVL.

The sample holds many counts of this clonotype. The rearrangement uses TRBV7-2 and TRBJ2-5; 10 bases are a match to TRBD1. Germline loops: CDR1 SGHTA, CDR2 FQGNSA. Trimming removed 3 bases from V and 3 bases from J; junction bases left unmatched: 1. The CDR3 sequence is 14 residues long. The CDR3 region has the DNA TGTGCCAGCAGCTTGGACAGGGGGAAAGAGACCCAGTACTTC. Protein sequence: CASSLDRGKETQYF.

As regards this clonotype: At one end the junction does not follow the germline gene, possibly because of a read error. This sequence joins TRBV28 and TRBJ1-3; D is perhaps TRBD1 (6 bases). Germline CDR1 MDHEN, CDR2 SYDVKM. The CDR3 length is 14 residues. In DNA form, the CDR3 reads TGTGCCAGCAGTTTATTCAGGGGAGTAAACACCACATATTTT. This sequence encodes CASSLFRGVNTTYF.